Listed below are T cell receptor beta chains from one sample, sequenced in a study of T cell responses to AZD1222 COVID-19 vaccine. TCRdb keeps only in-frame clones here, not all; method: immunoSEQ multiplex PCR. The sample has some 130,000 clones, about 93% seen once. This sample comprised peripheral blood, obtained 28 days after the second AZD1222 dose. The receptors here all came from an adult who received the AZD1222 COVID-19 vaccine. Both conserved end residues are part of each CDR3. D genes are given only for firm matches. The size field is filled for only some rows; it gives once, few, many or a size class.

clone_size: few; v_call: TRBV7-7; j_call: TRBJ1-3; d_call: .; cdr3_nt: TGTGCTAGCAGCCTGATCGCGGGGGTGCCCGGAAACACCATATATTTT; cdr3_aa: CASSLIAGVPGNTIYF
clone_size: .; v_call: TRBV6-5; j_call: TRBJ1-1; d_call: .; cdr3_nt: TGTGCCAGCAGTTACTCCTCTTGGCATGCTGAAGCTTTCTTT; cdr3_aa: CASSYSSWHAEAFF
clone_size: .; v_call: TRBV6-5; j_call: TRBJ2-3; d_call: TRBD2; cdr3_nt: TGTGCCAGCACATTGCCGCGGGGGGGCACAGATACGCAGTATTTT; cdr3_aa: CASTLPRGGTDTQYF
clone_size: .; v_call: TRBV11-3; j_call: TRBJ2-7; d_call: .; cdr3_nt: TGTGCCAGCAGTCGGGTGGCAGGGACCTACGAGCAGTACTTC; cdr3_aa: CASSRVAGTYEQYF
clone_size: .; v_call: TRBV18; j_call: TRBJ1-5; d_call: TRBD1; cdr3_nt: TGTGCCAGCTCACCTGGGACAGACTTTCAGCCCCAGCATTTT; cdr3_aa: CASSPGTDFQPQHF
clone_size: .; v_call: TRBV6-1; j_call: TRBJ1-5; d_call: .; cdr3_nt: TGTGCCAGCAGTGAAAGGGGGAATCAGCCCCAGCATTTT; cdr3_aa: CASSERGNQPQHF
clone_size: .; v_call: TRBV7-6; j_call: TRBJ2-7; d_call: TRBD1; cdr3_nt: TGTGCCAGCAGCCCCGGACAGGGGCGGGGGGAGCAGTACTTC; cdr3_aa: CASSPGQGRGEQYF
clone_size: .; v_call: TRBV5-3; j_call: TRBJ1-1; d_call: .; cdr3_nt: TGTGCCAGAATTCCCCCTGGCACTGAAGCTTTCTTT; cdr3_aa: CARIPPGTEAFF
clone_size: .; v_call: TRBV6-5; j_call: TRBJ2-2; d_call: TRBD1; cdr3_nt: TGTGCCAGCAGTTACGGGACAGGGAACACCGGGGAGCTGTTTTTT; cdr3_aa: CASSYGTGNTGELFF
clone_size: .; v_call: TRBV7-3; j_call: TRBJ2-1; d_call: .; cdr3_nt: TGTGCCAGCAGCCCGGGCCTAGGGGGCAATGAGCAGTTCTTC; cdr3_aa: CASSPGLGGNEQFF
clone_size: once; v_call: TRBV10-3; j_call: TRBJ1-2; d_call: .; cdr3_nt: TGTGCCATCACCGGGGGGGCTAACTATGGCTACACCTTC; cdr3_aa: CAITGGANYGYTF
clone_size: .; v_call: TRBV11-2; j_call: TRBJ2-7; d_call: .; cdr3_nt: TGTGCCAGCAGCCCGGGAAACGAGCAGTACTTC; cdr3_aa: CASSPGNEQYF
clone_size: .; v_call: TRBV30; j_call: TRBJ2-5; d_call: TRBD2; cdr3_nt: TGTGCCTGGAGTGTAGGGGCGGGGGTCCAAGAGACCCAGTACTTC; cdr3_aa: CAWSVGAGVQETQYF
clone_size: .; v_call: TRBV18; j_call: TRBJ1-6; d_call: .; cdr3_nt: TGTGCCAGCTCACCACGGGATTCCAATTCACCCCTCCACTTT; cdr3_aa: CASSPRDSNSPLHF
clone_size: .; v_call: TRBV5-6; j_call: TRBJ2-7; d_call: .; cdr3_nt: TGTGCCAGCAGCCCCTCATCCGGGTACGAGCAGTACTTC; cdr3_aa: CASSPSSGYEQYF
clone_size: .; v_call: TRBV12-3/TRBV12-4; j_call: TRBJ1-2; d_call: .; cdr3_nt: TGTGCCAGCATTGGGCCCAGCTACTATGGCTACACCTTC; cdr3_aa: CASIGPSYYGYTF
clone_size: .; v_call: TRBV9; j_call: TRBJ2-7; d_call: TRBD2; cdr3_nt: TGTGCCAGCAGCGCGGGGACGGGACTAGCCTCCTGGGAGCAGTACTTC; cdr3_aa: CASSAGTGLASWEQYF
clone_size: once; v_call: TRBV2; j_call: TRBJ2-1; d_call: TRBD2; cdr3_nt: TGTGCCAGCAGTGACCCCCTAGCGGGGGCTAACAATGAGCAGTTCTTC; cdr3_aa: CASSDPLAGANNEQFF
clone_size: .; v_call: TRBV3-1/TRBV3-2; j_call: TRBJ2-2; d_call: .; cdr3_nt: TGTGCCAGCAGCCCCGCCTATGGAGTCGCGAACACCGGGGAGCTGTTTTTT; cdr3_aa: CASSPAYGVANTGELFF
clone_size: .; v_call: TRBV7-9; j_call: TRBJ1-3; d_call: .; cdr3_nt: TGTGCCAGCAGCTTAGGGGTCGCCTCCGGCTCGGGAAACACCATATATTTT; cdr3_aa: CASSLGVASGSGNTIYF
clone_size: .; v_call: TRBV12-3/TRBV12-4; j_call: TRBJ1-3; d_call: .; cdr3_nt: TGTGCCAGCACCCTGGACAGAAGAAACACCATATATTTT; cdr3_aa: CASTLDRRNTIYF
clone_size: .; v_call: TRBV19; j_call: TRBJ1-5; d_call: .; cdr3_nt: TGTGCCAGTAGTATTCGGCAGGGTGGACAGCCCCAGCATTTT; cdr3_aa: CASSIRQGGQPQHF
clone_size: once; v_call: TRBV28; j_call: TRBJ1-3; d_call: .; cdr3_nt: TGTGCCAGCAGTTTCACCCGCCCGACAGAACTCTCTGGAAACACCATATATTTT; cdr3_aa: CASSFTRPTELSGNTIYF
clone_size: .; v_call: TRBV30; j_call: TRBJ1-1; d_call: .; cdr3_nt: TGTGCCTGGAGTTTCAGCACTGAAGCTTTCTTT; cdr3_aa: CAWSFSTEAFF
clone_size: .; v_call: TRBV18; j_call: TRBJ1-1; d_call: .; cdr3_nt: TGTGCCAGCTCAGAGTACCGGGACCCAGGGGAAGCTTTCTTT; cdr3_aa: CASSEYRDPGEAFF
clone_size: .; v_call: TRBV5-1; j_call: TRBJ1-5; d_call: TRBD1; cdr3_nt: TGCGCCAGCAAACAGGGGTCAGGGGCGAATCAGCCCCAGCATTTT; cdr3_aa: CASKQGSGANQPQHF
clone_size: .; v_call: TRBV7-8; j_call: TRBJ1-5; d_call: .; cdr3_nt: TGTGCCAGCAACAGCGCCGCGGACAATCAGCCCCAGCATTTT; cdr3_aa: CASNSAADNQPQHF
clone_size: .; v_call: TRBV4-1; j_call: TRBJ1-6; d_call: TRBD1; cdr3_nt: TGCGCCAGCAGCGAAGAGACAGGGGTCCGAAGAAATTCACCCCTCCACTTT; cdr3_aa: CASSEETGVRRNSPLHF
clone_size: .; v_call: TRBV6-5; j_call: TRBJ1-2; d_call: .; cdr3_nt: TGTGCCAGCAGTAACCAGGGATTCTCCAACTATGGCTACACCTTC; cdr3_aa: CASSNQGFSNYGYTF
clone_size: .; v_call: TRBV4-3; j_call: TRBJ1-1; d_call: .; cdr3_nt: TGCGCCAGCAGCCAAGAAAGGCTTTTAGGGAACACTGAAGCTTTCTTT; cdr3_aa: CASSQERLLGNTEAFF
clone_size: once; v_call: TRBV7-9; j_call: TRBJ1-3; d_call: .; cdr3_nt: TGTGCCAGCAGCTCCCAATCCGCGGGAGAAAACACCATATATTTT; cdr3_aa: CASSSQSAGENTIYF